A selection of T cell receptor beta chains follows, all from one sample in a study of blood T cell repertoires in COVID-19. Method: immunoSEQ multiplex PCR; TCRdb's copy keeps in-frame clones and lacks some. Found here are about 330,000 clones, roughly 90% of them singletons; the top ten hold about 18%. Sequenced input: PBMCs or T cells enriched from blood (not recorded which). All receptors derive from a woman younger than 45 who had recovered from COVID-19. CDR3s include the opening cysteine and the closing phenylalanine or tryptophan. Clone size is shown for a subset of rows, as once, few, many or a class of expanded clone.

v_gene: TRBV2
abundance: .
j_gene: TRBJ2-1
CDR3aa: CASSEGQGSEQFF

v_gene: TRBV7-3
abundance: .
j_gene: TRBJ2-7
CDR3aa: CASSLGGGDIYEQYF

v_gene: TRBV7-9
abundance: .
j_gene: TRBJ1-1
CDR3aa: CASSLGGGRTEAFF

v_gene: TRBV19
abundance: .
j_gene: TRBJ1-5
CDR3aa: CASSLQTGKSNQPQHF

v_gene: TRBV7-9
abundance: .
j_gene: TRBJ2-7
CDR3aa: CASSSQVYEQYF

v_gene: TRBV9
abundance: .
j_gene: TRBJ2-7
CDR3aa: CASSPSLGAYEQYF

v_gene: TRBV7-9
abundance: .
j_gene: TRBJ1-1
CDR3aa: CASSLIGRRNTEAFF

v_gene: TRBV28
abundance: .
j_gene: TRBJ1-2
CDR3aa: CASSSDLTYGYTF

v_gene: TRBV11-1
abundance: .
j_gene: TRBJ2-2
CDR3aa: CASSYRQGPGGELFF

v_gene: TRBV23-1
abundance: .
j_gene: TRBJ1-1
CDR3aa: CASSQSGADTEAFF

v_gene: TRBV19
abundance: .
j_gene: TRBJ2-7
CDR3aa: CASSDRPAYEQYF

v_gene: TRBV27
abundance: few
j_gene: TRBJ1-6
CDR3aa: CASSNRGSPLHF

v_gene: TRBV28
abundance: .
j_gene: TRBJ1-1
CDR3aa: CASSQLTGAEAFF

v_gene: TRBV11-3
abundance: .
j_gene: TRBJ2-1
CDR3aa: CASSLATGASYNEQFF

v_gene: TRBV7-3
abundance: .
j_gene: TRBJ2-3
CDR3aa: CASSRTSGTTDTQYF

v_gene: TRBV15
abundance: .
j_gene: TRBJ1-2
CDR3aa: CATSRDWDRAGGGYTF

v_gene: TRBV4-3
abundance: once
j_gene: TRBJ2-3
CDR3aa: CASSQDPRRVTDTQYF

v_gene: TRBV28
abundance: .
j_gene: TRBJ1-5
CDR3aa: CASSLVEEGAGNQPQHF

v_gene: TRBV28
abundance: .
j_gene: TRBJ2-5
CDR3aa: CASSPTGGEGETQYF

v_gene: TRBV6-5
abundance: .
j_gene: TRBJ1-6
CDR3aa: CASSYTGGNSPLHF

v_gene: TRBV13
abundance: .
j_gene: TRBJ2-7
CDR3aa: CASRQTGAGSSYEQYF

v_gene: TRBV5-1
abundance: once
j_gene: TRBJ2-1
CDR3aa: CASSRLGGDYNEQFF